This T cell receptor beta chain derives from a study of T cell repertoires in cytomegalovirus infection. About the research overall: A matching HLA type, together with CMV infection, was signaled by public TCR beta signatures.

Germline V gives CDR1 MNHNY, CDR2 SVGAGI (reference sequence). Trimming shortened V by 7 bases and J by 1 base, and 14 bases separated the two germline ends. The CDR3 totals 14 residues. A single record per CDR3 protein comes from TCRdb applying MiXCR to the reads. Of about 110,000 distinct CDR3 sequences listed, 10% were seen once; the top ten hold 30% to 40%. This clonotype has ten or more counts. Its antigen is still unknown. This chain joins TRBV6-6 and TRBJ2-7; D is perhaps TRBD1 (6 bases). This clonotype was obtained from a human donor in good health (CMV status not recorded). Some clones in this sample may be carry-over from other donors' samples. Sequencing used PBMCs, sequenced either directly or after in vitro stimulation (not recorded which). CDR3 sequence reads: CASTQDRTSYEQYF. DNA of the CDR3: TGTGCCAGCACTCAGGACAGAACATCCTACGAGCAGTACTTC.